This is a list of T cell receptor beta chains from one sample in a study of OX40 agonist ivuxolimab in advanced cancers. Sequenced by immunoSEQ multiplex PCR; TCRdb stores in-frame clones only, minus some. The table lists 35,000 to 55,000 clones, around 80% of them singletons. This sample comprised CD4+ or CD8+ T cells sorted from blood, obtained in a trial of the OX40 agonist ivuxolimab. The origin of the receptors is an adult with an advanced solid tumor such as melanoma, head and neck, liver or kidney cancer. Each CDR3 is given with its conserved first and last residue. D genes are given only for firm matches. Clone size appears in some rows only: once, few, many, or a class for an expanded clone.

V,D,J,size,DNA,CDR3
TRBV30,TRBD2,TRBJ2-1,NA,TGTGCCTGGAGTGTCGGGGCGGGAGGGCCACTTGGCGGCAATGAGCAGTTCTTC,CAWSVGAGGPLGGNEQFF
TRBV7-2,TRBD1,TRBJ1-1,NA,TGTGCCAGCAGCAAAGGGACAGGCGACGGGGAAGCTTTCTTT,CASSKGTGDGEAFF
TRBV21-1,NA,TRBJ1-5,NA,TGTGCCAGCAGCTACGAACCGGGCCCAGTATGCAATCAGCCCCAGCATTTT,CASSYEPGPVCNQPQHF
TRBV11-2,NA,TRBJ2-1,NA,TGTGCCAGCAGCTTGCTAGCAGGCTCCTACAATGAGCAGTTCTTC,CASSLLAGSYNEQFF
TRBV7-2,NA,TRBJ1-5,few,TGTGCCAGCAGCTTAAGTGAAACAGAGATCAATCAGCCCCAGCATTTT,CASSLSETEINQPQHF
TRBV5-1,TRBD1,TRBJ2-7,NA,TGCGCCAGCAGCTTGTCAAAGGGGGCAACCTACGAGCAGTACTTC,CASSLSKGATYEQYF
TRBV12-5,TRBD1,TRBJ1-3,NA,TGCGCTAGTGGTCCGGGACAGGATTACGGAAACACCATATATTTT,CASGPGQDYGNTIYF
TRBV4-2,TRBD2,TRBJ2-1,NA,TGTGCCAGCCGACGTGGGAGGGCCTACTCCTACAATGAGCAGTTCTTC,CASRRGRAYSYNEQFF
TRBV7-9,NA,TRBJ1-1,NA,TGTGCCAGCAGCCCGGACTTGAACACTGAAGCTTTCTTT,CASSPDLNTEAFF
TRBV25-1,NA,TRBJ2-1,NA,TGTGCCAGCAGCAGACCTCTCTATGAGCAGTTCTTC,CASSRPLYEQFF
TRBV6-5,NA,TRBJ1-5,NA,TGTGCCAGGACGTGGCGGGGTATCCAGCCCCAGCATTTT,CARTWRGIQPQHF
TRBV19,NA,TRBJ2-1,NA,TGTGCCAGTAGTGGGGCATTCAGCTCCTACAATGAGCAGTTCTTC,CASSGAFSSYNEQFF
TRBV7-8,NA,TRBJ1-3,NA,TGTGCCAGCAGCTTAGTTTCCCCTCGGAGCTCTGGAAACACCATATATTTT,CASSLVSPRSSGNTIYF
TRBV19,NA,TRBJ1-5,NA,TGTGCCAGTAACCCCGGCAGGGATCAGCCCCAGCATTTT,CASNPGRDQPQHF
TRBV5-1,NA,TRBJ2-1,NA,TGCGCCAGCAGCTTGGGGGACTTATACAATGAGCAGTTCTTC,CASSLGDLYNEQFF
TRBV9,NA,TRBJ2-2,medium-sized,TGTGCCAGCAGCTCCCTGACTAGGCGCACCGGGGAGCTGTTTTTT,CASSSLTRRTGELFF
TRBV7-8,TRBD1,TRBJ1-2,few,TGTGCCAGCAGCCCGCCCCTGACAGGGCTTGTCTATGGCTACACCTTC,CASSPPLTGLVYGYTF
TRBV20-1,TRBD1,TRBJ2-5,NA,TGCAGTGCTGGGACAGTAGAGACCCAGTACTTC,CSAGTVETQYF
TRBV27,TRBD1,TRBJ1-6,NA,TGTGCCAGCAGCCCGGGACAGGGCACTTCACCCCTCCACTTT,CASSPGQGTSPLHF
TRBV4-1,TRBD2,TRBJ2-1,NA,TGCGCCAGCAGCCAAGCCAGTAGACTAGCTGTCAATGAGCAGTTCTTC,CASSQASRLAVNEQFF
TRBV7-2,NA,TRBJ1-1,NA,TGTGCCAGCAGCTTAGAGGGGACGAGGACTGAAGCTTTCTTT,CASSLEGTRTEAFF
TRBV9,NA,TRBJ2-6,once,TGTGCCAGCAGCGTCGGACAGCCTGGGGCCAACGTCCTGACTTTC,CASSVGQPGANVLTF
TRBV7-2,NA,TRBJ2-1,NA,TGTGCCAGCAGCTTATTACCTACTTACAATGAGCAGTTCTTC,CASSLLPTYNEQFF
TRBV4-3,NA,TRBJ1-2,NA,TGCGCCAGCAGCCAAGGCCCCTTTGTCAGGGAGTTTGGCTACACCTTC,CASSQGPFVREFGYTF
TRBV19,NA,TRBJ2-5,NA,TGTGCCAGTAGTATCTTAGCTCGGGAGACCCAGTACTTC,CASSILARETQYF
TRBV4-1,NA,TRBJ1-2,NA,TGCGCCAGCAGCCAAGAGCGGGGGTCCGGCTATGGCTACACCTTC,CASSQERGSGYGYTF
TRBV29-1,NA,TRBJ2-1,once,TGCAGCGTTCATCCGCGGCGGGACGACTCCTACAATGAGCAGTTCTTC,CSVHPRRDDSYNEQFF
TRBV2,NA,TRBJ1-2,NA,TGTGCCAGCACCTTTGAAGGGGGTTATAACTATGGCTACACCTTC,CASTFEGGYNYGYTF
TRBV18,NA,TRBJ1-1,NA,TGTGCCAGCTCACCGAGGACAGATTCGGCTTTCTTT,CASSPRTDSAFF
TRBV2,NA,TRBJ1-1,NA,TGTGCCAGCAGTGAAGGGGCTTTTGGGGTGAACACTGAAGCTTTCTTT,CASSEGAFGVNTEAFF
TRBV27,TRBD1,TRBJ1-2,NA,TGTGCCAGCAGTTGGACAGGGCGGGTTGGCTACACCTTC,CASSWTGRVGYTF
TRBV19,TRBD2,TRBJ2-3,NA,TGTGCCAGTAGTATTATCGGACTAGCGGGCACAGATACGCAGTATTTT,CASSIIGLAGTDTQYF
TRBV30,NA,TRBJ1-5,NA,TGTGCCTGGAGTTTATCTAATCAGCCCCAGCATTTT,CAWSLSNQPQHF
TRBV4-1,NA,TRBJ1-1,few,TGCGCCAGCAGGTTAGGAGGGCTTCGTGACGGGGGGAACACTGAAGCTTTCTTT,CASRLGGLRDGGNTEAFF
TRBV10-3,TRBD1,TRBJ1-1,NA,TGTGCCATAAGAACAGGGGAGGGGACTGAAGCTTTCTTT,CAIRTGEGTEAFF